This note documents a single TCR beta chain sequence. The antigen remains undetermined. The sample originates from a study of T cell responses to AZD1222 COVID-19 vaccine. Overall study findings and caveats: After two AZD1222 doses, spike-specific TCR breadth and depth rose versus day 0. The span of vaccine-associated CD4 TCRs extended across spike, with dominance at 160-218 and 743-854. Clonal diversity may have been underestimated, and the donors were mostly white British, with more females than males.

Sequencing used immunoSEQ multiplex PCR; TCRdb keeps in-frame clones, though not all of them. The sample lists roughly 84,000 clones; about 83% were seen once. The CDR3 runs 17 residues. V trimming: 2 bases; J trimming: 7 bases; junction bases outside the gene matches: 12. Germline loops: CDR1 SGHTA, CDR2 FQGNSA. Second doses that came at about 4 or about 12 weeks were put together. This material consisted of peripheral blood, taken 28 days after the second AZD1222 dose. The sequence was obtained from an adult who received the AZD1222 COVID-19 vaccine. This chain uses TRBV7-2 with TRBJ2-1; 9 bases are shared with TRBD1. CDR3 amino acids: CASSLYLVGDRANEQFF. The CDR3 bases are TGTGCCAGCAGCTTATACCTAGTTGGGGACAGGGCTAATGAGCAGTTCTTC. Together with reference TRBV7-2 and TRBJ2-1, the CDR3 gives the full variable domain: GAGVSQSPSNKVTEKGKDVELRCDPISGHTALYWYRQSLGQGLEFLIYFQGNSAPDKSGLPSDRFSAERTGGSVSTLTIQRTQQEDSAVYLCASSLYLVGDRANEQFFGPGTRLTVL.